Below are 15 T cell receptor beta chains sequenced from a single sample in a study of T cell clonotyping in hematopoietic cell transplantation. Data came from immunoSEQ multiplex PCR; TCRdb stores just in-frame clones and leaves some out. The table has approximately 15,000 clones, more than 70% seen once. This material consisted of PBMCs, taken 100 days after allogeneic stem cell transplant. The receptors were sampled from a male patient between 60 and 69 years old who had an allogeneic stem cell transplant from a related donor, so the T cells may come from the graft donor. Some clones in this sample may be carry-over from other donors' samples.

The chain joins TRBV28 to TRBJ2-7; the match to TRBD1 covers 8 bases. This CDR3 has 17 amino acids. The V gene end was trimmed by 2 bases and the J gene end by 6 bases; junction bases not matched to a gene: 15. The germline gives CDR1 MDHEN, CDR2 SYDVKM. For the CDR3, the DNA is TGTGCCAGCAGTTTACACCTCCAGGACAGGGCCCTTGGCGAGCAGTACTTC. It specifies CASSLHLQDRALGEQYF.

CDR3 loop: CASSPTGMGTDTQYF. Here the CDR3 DNA reads TGTGCCAGCAGCCCCACAGGGATGGGAACAGATACGCAGTATTTT. This chain links TRBV7-2 with TRBJ2-3; D is possibly TRBD1 (6 bases). Trimming pared 5 bases from V and 3 bases from J, leaving 15 bases between. The CDR3 runs to 15 residues. Germline CDR1 is SGHTA and CDR2 is FQGNSA.

The chain employs TRBV7-2 and TRBJ1-2; 7 nucleotides line up with TRBD1. Germline V gene lookup returns CDR1 SGHTA and CDR2 FQGNSA. V lost 1 base, J lost 1 base, and 0 bases stayed unmatched. The CDR3 loop spans 14 amino acids. The CDR3 DNA follows: TGTGCCAGCAGCTTAGGGGACAGTAACTATGGCTACACCTTC. This gives the protein CASSLGDSNYGYTF.

The chain has TRBV12-5 and TRBJ1-2; no reliable D call. The length of the CDR3 is 13 residues. Germline V lookup: CDR1 LGHNT, CDR2 FRNRAP. The V gene lost 0 bases and the J gene lost 8 bases, with 10 bases spanning the gap. CDR3 loop: CASGLVSGLGYTF. CDR3 bases: TGTGCTAGTGGTTTGGTCAGTGGGCTCGGCTACACCTTC.

The chain has TRBV10-3 and TRBJ2-3; no definite D call. The CDR3 spans 15 residues. CDR1 and CDR2 from the germline V gene are ENHRY and SYGVKD. The V and J ends lost 3 bases and 0 bases respectively, with 10 bases between them. CDR3 amino acids: CAISDPESSTDTQYF. The CDR3 DNA reads TGTGCCATCAGTGACCCAGAATCTAGCACAGATACGCAGTATTTT.

The chain uses TRBV4-1 and TRBJ2-5, with D tentatively TRBD2 (5 bases). The DNA end lines up better with TRBJ2-7; the J call may be wrong. The CDR3 is 14 amino acids. CDR1 and CDR2 (germline): MGHRA, YSYEKL. For the CDR3, the DNA is TGCGCCAGCAGCCAAGAGGGCCGGGGTTACGAGCAGTACTTC. Translating it yields CASSQEGRGYEQYF.

The chain links TRBV4-3 to TRBJ1-6; D uncertain. V lost 5 bases, J lost 5 bases, and 13 bases lay in between. The CDR3 contains 15 residues. Germline CDR1 LGHNA, CDR2 YSLEER. For the CDR3, the DNA is TGCGCCAGCAGCGTATGGAGGGCAGATAATTCACCCCTCCACTTT. Amino acids: CASSVWRADNSPLHF.

This chain links TRBV7-9 with TRBJ1-2, with unresolved D. Trimming shortened V by 2 bases and J by 4 bases, and 8 bases separated the two germline ends. This CDR3 region has 13 residues. Germline lookup yields CDR1 SEHNR and CDR2 FQNEAQ (reference sequence). The CDR3 reads CASSLQAFYGYTF. CDR3 sequence (DNA): TGTGCCAGCAGCTTACAGGCGTTCTATGGCTACACCTTC.

The chain is built from TRBV18 and TRBJ2-7; maybe TRBD2 (5 bases). The CDR3 covers 15 residues. The V gene lost 1 base and the J gene lost 6 bases, with 16 bases spanning the gap. Germline-derived CDR1 and CDR2 are KGHSH and LQKENI. CDR3 sequence (DNA): TGTGCCAGCTCACCACAACGGTCTACCGGGGTCGAGCAGTACTTC. This sequence encodes CASSPQRSTGVEQYF.

This chain connects TRBV6-4 to TRBJ1-1, with D uncertain. The V gene's germline CDR1 is MRHNA and CDR2 SNTAGT. V dropped 4 bases and J dropped 1 base, with 7 bases sitting between them. The CDR3 spans 13 residues. CDR3: CASSAVENTEAFF. The CDR3 DNA reads as TGTGCCAGCAGTGCCGTCGAGAACACTGAAGCTTTCTTT.

CDR3 coding DNA: TGTGCCAGCAGTTTTTGGACAGGGGGAATTGAAAAACTGTTTTTT. The encoded protein is CASSFWTGGIEKLFF. This chain uses TRBV6-5 with TRBJ1-4; 10 bases match TRBD1. Per germline, CDR1 MNHEY and CDR2 SVGAGI. Unmatched junction bases numbered 6, after V lost 4 bases and J lost 7 bases. The CDR3 contains 15 residues.

The chain couples TRBV11-1 to TRBJ2-7; tentative D call: TRBD1 (6 bases). The CDR3 is 13 amino acids. Germline lookup yields CDR1 SGHAT and CDR2 FQDESV (reference sequence). The V gene lost 5 bases and the J gene lost 6 bases, with 14 bases spanning the gap. The chain's CDR3 is CASSQTNRVEQYF. CDR3 DNA sequence: TGTGCCAGCAGCCAAACCAACAGGGTCGAGCAGTACTTC.

This clone showed up just once. V and J are TRBV7-2 and TRBJ2-3; D possibly uses TRBD1 or TRBD2 (5 bases each). Germline V CDR1 and CDR2: SGHTA, FQGNSA. Trimming removed 5 bases from V and 4 bases from J, with 13 bases in between. The CDR3 has 14 residues. The CDR3: CASSLPGPADTQYF. The CDR3 DNA sequence: TGTGCCAGCAGCCTACCGGGGCCGGCAGATACGCAGTATTTT.

The chain joins TRBV2 to TRBJ2-5; perhaps D is TRBD1 or TRBD2 (6 bases each). This CDR3 comprises 16 residues. V was trimmed by 4 bases and J by 2 bases, leaving 17 bases between them. Per germline, CDR1 SNHLY and CDR2 FYNNEI. CDR3 residues: CASSVPQGGIQETQYF. CDR3 nucleotides: TGTGCCAGCAGTGTCCCTCAAGGGGGGATACAAGAGACCCAGTACTTC.

The chain uses TRBV4-2 and TRBJ1-2; D unclear. This CDR3 has 15 residues. Germline V gene lookup returns CDR1 LGHNA and CDR2 YNFKEQ. V was pared by 3 bases and J by 2 bases, with 13 bases between. The CDR3 DNA follows: TGTGCCAGCAGCCAGGATGGTACGCGGAACTATGGCTACACCTTC. Translated: CASSQDGTRNYGYTF.